This TCR beta chain was sequenced in a study of T cells after yellow fever vaccination. The CDR3 spans 17 residues. The germline CDR1 and CDR2 sequences are SGHRS and YFSETQ. Between the trimmed V and J ends, which lost 1 base and 2 bases, there was a span of 19 bases. TCRdb recomputed calls from the 5' RACE reads with MiXCR, one row per CDR3 protein. The table includes approximately 96,000 distinct CDR3 sequences, 7.5% to 10% detected once. The chain couples TRBV5-1 to TRBJ2-7; D possibly corresponds to TRBD1 (6 bases). The source material was CD8+ T cells not binding an NS4B(214-222) dextramer, sorted from PBMCs, sampled around 15 days after the first yellow fever vaccination. This receptor was identified in a man between 18 and 35 years old who received the YFV17D yellow fever vaccine. CDR3 sequence: CASSLTDHGQYPYEQYF. The CDR3 coding sequence is TGCGCCAGCAGCTTGACGGACCACGGACAGTACCCCTACGAGCAGTACTTC.